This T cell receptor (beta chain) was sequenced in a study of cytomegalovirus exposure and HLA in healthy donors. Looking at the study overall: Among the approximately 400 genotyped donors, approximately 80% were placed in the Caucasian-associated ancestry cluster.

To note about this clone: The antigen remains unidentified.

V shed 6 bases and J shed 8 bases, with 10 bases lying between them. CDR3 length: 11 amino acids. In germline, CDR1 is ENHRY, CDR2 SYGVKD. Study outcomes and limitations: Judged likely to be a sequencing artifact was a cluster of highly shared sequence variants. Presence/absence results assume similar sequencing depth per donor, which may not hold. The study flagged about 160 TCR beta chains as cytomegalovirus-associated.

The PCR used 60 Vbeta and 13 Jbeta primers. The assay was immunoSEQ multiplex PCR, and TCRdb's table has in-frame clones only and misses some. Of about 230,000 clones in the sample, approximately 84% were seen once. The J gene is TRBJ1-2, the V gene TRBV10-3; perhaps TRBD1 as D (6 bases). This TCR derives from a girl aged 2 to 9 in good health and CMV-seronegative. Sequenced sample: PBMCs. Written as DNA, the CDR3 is TGTGCCATCAGGACAGGCTCCGGCTACACCTTC. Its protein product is CAIRTGSGYTF.